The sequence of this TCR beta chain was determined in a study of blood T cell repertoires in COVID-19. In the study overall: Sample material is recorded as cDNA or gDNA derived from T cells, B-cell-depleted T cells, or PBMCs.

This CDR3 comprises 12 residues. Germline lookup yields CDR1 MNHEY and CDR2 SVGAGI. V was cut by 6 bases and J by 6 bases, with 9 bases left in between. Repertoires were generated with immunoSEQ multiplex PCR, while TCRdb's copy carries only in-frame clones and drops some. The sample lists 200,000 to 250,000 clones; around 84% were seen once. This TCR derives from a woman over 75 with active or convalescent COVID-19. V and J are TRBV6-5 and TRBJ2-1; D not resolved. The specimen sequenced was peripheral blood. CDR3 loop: CASSNYGNEQFF. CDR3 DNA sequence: TGTGCCAGCAGCAACTATGGCAATGAGCAGTTCTTC.